This entry is about one TCR beta chain. These data belong to a study of blood T cell repertoires in COVID-19. Study-level background: The study drew acute and convalescent COVID-19 samples from the United States, Italy and Spain.

Clones were read by immunoSEQ multiplex PCR, and TCRdb kept only the in-frame ones, dropping some. The sample shows approximately 120,000 clones, 85% to 90% of them seen only once. There are 13 residues in the CDR3. Trimming cost V 7 bases and J 8 bases; bases outside gene matches: 10. Germline CDR1 reads SQVTM; CDR2 reads ANQGSEA. This receptor was obtained from a human donor in a cohort sampled during active COVID-19. This chain connects TRBV29-1 to TRBJ1-2; TRBD1 matches at 10 bases. Source material: peripheral blood. The CDR3 here is CSAVQTGGYGYTF. The CDR3, as DNA: TGCAGCGCCGTACAGACAGGGGGCTACGGCTACACCTTC. Full variable domain (remainder filled in from reference TRBV29-1 and TRBJ1-2): SAVISQKPSRDICQRGTSLTIQCQVDSQVTMMFWYRQQPGQSLTLIATANQGSEATYESGFVIDKFPISRPNLTFSTLTVSNMSPEDSSIYLCSAVQTGGYGYTFGSGTRLTVV.